This T cell receptor beta chain was obtained from a study of shared clonotypes between healthy human individuals. The CDR3 sequence is 15 residues long. V lost 5 bases to trimming and J lost 7 bases; unmatched junction nucleotides: 8. From germline, CDR1 is SGHTA and CDR2 FQGTGA. Each cell subset's genomic DNA was divided evenly among several immunoSEQ plates. Per the original methods: There were no quality scores in the junction-only immunoSEQ sequences, so filtering differed. The table came from immunoSEQ multiplex PCR; TCRdb's copy has only in-frame clones and leaves some out. D and trimming were read from the DNA, whereas the V and J calls and clone size are those reported in that table. The sample contains roughly 490,000 clones, 76% of which appear only once.

The receptor's source is a woman aged 40 to 49 in good health. Some clones in this sample may be carry-over from other donors' samples. The sequencing sample was made of PBMCs. This chain uses TRBV7-3 with TRBJ2-1; 10 bases are shared with TRBD2. CDR3 in DNA: TGTGCCAGCAGCCAACCGGCTAGCGGGAGTAATGAGCAGTTCTTC. Translation gives CASSQPASGSNEQFF.